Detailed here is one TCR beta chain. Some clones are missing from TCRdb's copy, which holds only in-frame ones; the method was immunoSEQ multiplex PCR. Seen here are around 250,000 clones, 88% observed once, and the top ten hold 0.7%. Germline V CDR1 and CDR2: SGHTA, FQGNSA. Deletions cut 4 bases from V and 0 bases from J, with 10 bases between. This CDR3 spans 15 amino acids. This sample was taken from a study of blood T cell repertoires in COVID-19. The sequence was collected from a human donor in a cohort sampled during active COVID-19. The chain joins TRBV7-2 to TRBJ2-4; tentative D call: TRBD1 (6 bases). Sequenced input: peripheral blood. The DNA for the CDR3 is TGTGCCAGCAGCTCAGGGGTCGCAGCCAAAAACATTCAGTACTTC. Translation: CASSSGVAAKNIQYF.